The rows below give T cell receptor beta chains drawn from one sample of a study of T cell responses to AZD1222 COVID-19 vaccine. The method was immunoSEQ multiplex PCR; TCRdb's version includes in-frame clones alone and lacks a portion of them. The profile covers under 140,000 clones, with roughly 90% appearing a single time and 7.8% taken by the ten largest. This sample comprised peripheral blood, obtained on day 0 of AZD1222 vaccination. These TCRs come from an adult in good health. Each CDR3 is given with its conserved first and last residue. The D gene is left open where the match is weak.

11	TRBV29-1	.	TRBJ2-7	CSVFLLYEQYF	TGCAGCGTTTTCTTGCTCTACGAGCAGTACTTC
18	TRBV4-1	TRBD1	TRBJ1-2	CASSFTSGTGAPNYGYTF	TGCGCCAGCAGCTTTACCTCCGGGACAGGGGCACCTAACTATGGCTACACCTTC
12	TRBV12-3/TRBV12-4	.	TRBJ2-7	CASSSQGYEQYF	TGTGCCAGCAGTTCACAGGGATACGAGCAGTACTTC
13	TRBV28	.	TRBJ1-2	CASSLGENRGYTF	TGTGCCAGCAGTTTAGGGGAAAATCGTGGCTACACCTTC
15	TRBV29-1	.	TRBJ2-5	CSVETRRWPQETQYF	TGCAGCGTTGAGACGCGGAGATGGCCCCAAGAGACCCAGTACTTC
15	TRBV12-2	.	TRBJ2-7	CASPRCAEGSYEQYF	TGTGCAAGTCCCCGCTGTGCGGAGGGCTCCTACGAGCAGTACTTC
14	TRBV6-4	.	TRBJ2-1	CASSDAHGVNEQFF	TGTGCCAGCAGTGATGCCCACGGGGTCAATGAGCAGTTCTTC
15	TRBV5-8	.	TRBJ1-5	CASSRETVFYQPQHF	TGTGCCAGCAGCCGGGAAACAGTCTTCTATCAGCCCCAGCATTTT
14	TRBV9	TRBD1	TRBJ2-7	CASSAQTGSYEQYF	TGTGCCAGCAGCGCCCAGACAGGGAGCTACGAGCAGTACTTC
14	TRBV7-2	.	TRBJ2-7	CASSFWTDSYEQYF	TGTGCCAGCAGCTTCTGGACAGACTCCTACGAGCAGTACTTC
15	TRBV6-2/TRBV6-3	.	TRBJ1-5	CASSQVYRDHQPQHF	TGTGCCAGCAGTCAGGTGTACAGGGACCATCAGCCCCAGCATTTT
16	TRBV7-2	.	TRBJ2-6	CASSFGLLPGANVLTF	TGTGCCAGCAGCTTTGGGCTCCTCCCTGGGGCCAACGTCCTGACTTTC
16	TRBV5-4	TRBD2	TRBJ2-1	CASSLPAGGIKNEQFF	TGTGCCAGCAGCTTACCCGCGGGGGGTATAAAGAATGAGCAGTTCTTC
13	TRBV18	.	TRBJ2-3	CASSPRETDTQYF	TGTGCCAGCTCACCGAGGGAGACAGATACGCAGTATTTT